Shown below are 16 T cell receptor beta chains from a single sample sequenced in a study of post-analysis software for immune sequencing data. For these TCRs, the target antigens are not known. The TCR beta cDNA libraries carried unique molecular identifiers. TCRdb reprocessed the PCR reads via MiXCR and lists one record per CDR3 protein. Of 450,000 to 650,000 distinct CDR3 sequences detected, 44% appear once; the ten largest clones hold over 1.5%. Broader study findings: In patients, five or six TRBV segments were more frequent than in controls, with TRBV5-6, TRBV5-1 and TRBV20-1 among them.

The sample consisted of blood. These receptors were collected from a girl under 18 with multiple sclerosis.

This clonotype was counted only a few times. The chain carries TRBV7-2 and TRBJ2-5, with D maybe TRBD2 (5 bases). The germline V gene has CDR1 SGHTA and CDR2 FQGNSA. V lost 7 bases and J lost 2, with 14 bases in between. The CDR3 is made up of 14 amino acids. The CDR3 loop is CASTPRRLQETQYF. The CDR3 DNA reads as TGTGCCAGCACCCCAAGGAGGTTACAAGAGACCCAGTACTTC.

This clonotype was observed a few times. The chain is built from TRBV15 and TRBJ2-7; no clear D gene. Per the germline V gene, CDR1 is LNHNV and CDR2 is YYDKDF (reference sequence). V shed 0 bases and J shed 2 bases, with 8 bases lying between them. The CDR3 runs to 14 residues. The CDR3 nucleotides read TGTGCCACCAGCAGAGATCTTGACGCCTACGAGCAGTACTTC. It is translated as CATSRDLDAYEQYF.

The chain combines TRBV29-1 with TRBJ1-1; TRBD1 might be the D (5 bases). Per the germline V gene, CDR1 is SQVTM and CDR2 is ANQGSEA. The V end lost 7 bases, the J end lost 1 base, and 13 bases lay between the germline ends. The CDR3 length is 13 residues. The CDR3 nucleotides are TGCAGCGGGGGGTCGGGGTCGAACACTGAAGCTTTCTTT. Translating gives CSGGSGSNTEAFF.

This clonotype appeared a few times. In DNA, the CDR3 is TGTGCCACCCGGACAGGGAACGAGCAGTACTTC. Protein product: CATRTGNEQYF. This sequence joins TRBV2 and TRBJ2-4; 8 bases agree with TRBD1. The tail of the sequence fits TRBJ2-7 better, so the J call may be wrong. Germline V gene lookup returns CDR1 SNHLY and CDR2 FYNNEI. The CDR3 sequence is 11 residues long.

The chain recombines TRBV7-8 with TRBJ2-1; tentative D call: TRBD2 (6 bases). The CDR3 is made up of 13 amino acids. V was cut by 4 bases and J by 9 bases, with 13 bases left in between. Germline V lookup: CDR1 SGHVS, CDR2 FQNEAQ. The CDR3 DNA reads TGTGCCAGCAGCTCGGGACGTAGCGGTGAGCAGTTCTTC. It specifies CASSSGRSGEQFF.

This clonotype appeared a single time. This sequence joins TRBV5-1 and TRBJ2-7; the match to TRBD1 covers 7 bases. The J call may be mistaken, given a closer DNA end match to TRBJ2-4. This CDR3 comprises 14 residues. The V gene's germline CDR1 is SGHRS and CDR2 YFSETQ. Here the CDR3 reads CASSWVQGENIQYF. The CDR3 DNA follows: TGCGCCAGCAGCTGGGTGCAGGGGGAGAACATTCAGTACTTC.

This clonotype was observed a few times. The gene calls are TRBV7-2 and TRBJ1-5; D unclear. V gave up 4 bases and J gave up 2 bases, with 12 bases separating them. Germline loops: CDR1 SGHTA, CDR2 FQGNSA. There are 15 residues in the CDR3. In nucleotides, the CDR3 is TGTGCCAGCAGCTCTATGGCCGGCGGCAATCAGCCCCAGCATTTT. Protein sequence: CASSSMAGGNQPQHF.

This clonotype has a handful of counts. The V and J genes are TRBV6-6 and TRBJ2-5, with D perhaps matching TRBD2 (6 bases). Germline V lookup: CDR1 MNHNY, CDR2 SVGAGI (reference sequence). The CDR3 extends over 13 amino acids. Deletions cut 2 bases from V and 2 bases from J, with 6 bases between. The CDR3: CASSYGGQETQYF. DNA for the CDR3: TGTGCCAGCAGTTACGGGGGGCAAGAGACCCAGTACTTC.

This clonotype was counted a few times. This rearrangement joins TRBV7-6 to TRBJ2-1; 9 nucleotides line up with TRBD1. The assigned J gene may be wrong: the sequence end matches TRBJ2-7 better. The CDR3 spans 18 residues. CDR1 is SGHVS, CDR2 FNYEAQ, per germline. The chain's CDR3 is CASSSRGRGQGSYNEQYF. Here the CDR3 DNA reads TGTGCCAGCAGCTCGAGGGGGCGGGGACAGGGCTCCTACAATGAGCAGTACTTC.

To note about this clonotype: A much larger clone is a single base away; this may be a read error. This chain connects TRBV29-1 to TRBJ2-1, with 9 positions matching TRBD2. In germline, CDR1 is SQVTM, CDR2 ANQGSEA. The CDR3 sequence is 16 residues long. Trimming took 6 bases from V and 6 from J; bases not matched to a gene: 15. CDR3 sequence: CSVEPVTSGVSNEQFF. CDR3 bases: TGCAGCGTAGAACCAGTGACTAGCGGCGTATCCAATGAGCAGTTCTTC.

The gene calls are TRBV12-3 or TRBV12-4 and TRBJ2-3; no clear D. V lost 5 bases to trimming and J lost 4 bases, with 16 bases between them. The CDR3 has 15 residues. The chain's CDR3 is CASSPLRAVADTQYF. CDR3 DNA: TGTGCCAGCAGTCCACTTAGAGCAGTGGCAGATACGCAGTATTTT.

In its sample, this clonotype was seen a few times. V usage is TRBV20-1 and J usage is TRBJ2-1; a possible D gene is TRBD2 (6 bases). Germline V lookup: CDR1 DFQATT, CDR2 SNEGSKA (reference sequence). The CDR3 runs to 14 residues. Trimming left V 5 bases short and J 3 bases short, with 14 bases between. The DNA of the CDR3 is TGCAGTGCTCAACGTAGCGGAGGCTACAATGAGCAGTTCTTC. Amino acids: CSAQRSGGYNEQFF.

The sample holds many counts of this clonotype. This chain uses TRBV12-3 or TRBV12-4 with TRBJ2-3; D is possibly TRBD2 (6 bases). V was pared by 3 bases and J by 0 bases, with 19 bases between. There are 18 residues in the CDR3. The CDR3 DNA follows: TGTGCCAGCAGTTTTAACGGCGGGGCCTTATCTAGCACAGATACGCAGTATTTT. This gives the protein CASSFNGGALSSTDTQYF.

The rearrangement links TRBV5-5 to TRBJ2-1; TRBD2 might be the D (5 bases). CDR3 length: 14 residues. The germline V gene encodes CDR1 SGHKS and CDR2 YYEKEE (reference sequence). The V end lost 1 base, the J end lost 3 bases, and 8 bases lay between the germline ends. This chain's CDR3 is CASSLRGYYNEQFF. CDR3 nucleotides: TGTGCCAGCAGCTTGAGAGGGTACTACAATGAGCAGTTCTTC.

V gene TRBV7-2 combines with J gene TRBJ2-1; the D gene is possibly TRBD2 (6 bases). Trimming left V 1 base short and J 12 bases short, with 10 bases between. Germline V gene sequence: CDR1 SGHTA, CDR2 FQGNSA. The CDR3 runs to 12 residues. The CDR3 sequence: CASSLDGDSQFF. The CDR3 DNA reads as TGTGCCAGCAGCTTAGATGGGGACTCGCAGTTCTTC.

This clonotype came up a few times. V is TRBV12-3 or TRBV12-4 and J is TRBJ1-1; D might be TRBD1 (5 bases). The V end was cut by 1 base, the J end by 0 bases, with 12 bases between. The CDR3 sequence is 16 residues long. The CDR3 DNA is TGTGCCAGCAGTTTAGGTACAGGCGCTATGAACACTGAAGCTTTCTTT. Its translation: CASSLGTGAMNTEAFF.